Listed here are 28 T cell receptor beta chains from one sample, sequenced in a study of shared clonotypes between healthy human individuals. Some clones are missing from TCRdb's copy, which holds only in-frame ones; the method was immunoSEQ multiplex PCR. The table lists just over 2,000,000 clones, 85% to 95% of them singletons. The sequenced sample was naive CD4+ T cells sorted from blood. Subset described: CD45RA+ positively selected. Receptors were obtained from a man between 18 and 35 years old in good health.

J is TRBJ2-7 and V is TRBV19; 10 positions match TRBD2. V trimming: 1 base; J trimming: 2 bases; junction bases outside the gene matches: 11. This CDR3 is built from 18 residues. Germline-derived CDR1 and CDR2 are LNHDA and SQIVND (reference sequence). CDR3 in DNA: TGTGCCAGTAGTATAGGAGTTAGCGGGGGGCCTTCCGCCTACGAGCAGTACTTC. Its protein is CASSIGVSGGPSAYEQYF.

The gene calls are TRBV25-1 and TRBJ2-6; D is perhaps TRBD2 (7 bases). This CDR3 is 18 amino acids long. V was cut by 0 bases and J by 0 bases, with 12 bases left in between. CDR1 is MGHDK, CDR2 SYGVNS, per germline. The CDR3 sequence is CASSEYWEGVSGANVLTF. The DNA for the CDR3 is TGTGCCAGCAGTGAATACTGGGAGGGGGTCTCTGGGGCCAACGTCCTGACTTTC.

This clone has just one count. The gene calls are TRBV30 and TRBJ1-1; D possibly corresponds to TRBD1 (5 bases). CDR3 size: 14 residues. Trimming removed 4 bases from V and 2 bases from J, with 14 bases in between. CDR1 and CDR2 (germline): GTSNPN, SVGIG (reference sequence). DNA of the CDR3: TGTGCCTGGACCTGGTCGACAGCAAACACTGAAGCTTTCTTT. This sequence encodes CAWTWSTANTEAFF.

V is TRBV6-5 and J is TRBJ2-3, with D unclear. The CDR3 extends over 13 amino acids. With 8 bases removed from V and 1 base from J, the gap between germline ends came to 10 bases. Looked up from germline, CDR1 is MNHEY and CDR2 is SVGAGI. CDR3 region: CASQTDRTDTQYF. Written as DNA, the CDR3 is TGTGCCAGCCAGACGGACCGCACAGATACGCAGTATTTT.

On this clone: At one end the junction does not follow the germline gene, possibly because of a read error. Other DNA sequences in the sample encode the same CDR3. The CDR3 bases are TGTGCCAGCAGCGCAGCGGGAAGCTCCTACAATGAGCAATTCTTC. Amino acids: CASSAAGSSYNEQFF. The J gene is TRBJ2-1, the V gene TRBV9; 7 nucleotides match TRBD2. Germline assignment: CDR1 SGDLS and CDR2 YYNGEE. The CDR3 sequence is 15 residues long.

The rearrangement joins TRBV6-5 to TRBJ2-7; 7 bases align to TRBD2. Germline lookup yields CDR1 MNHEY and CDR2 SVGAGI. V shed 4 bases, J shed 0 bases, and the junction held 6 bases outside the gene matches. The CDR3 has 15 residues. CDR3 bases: TGTGCCAGCAGTTTGTCGCGGGAGTTCTCCTACGAGCAGTACTTC. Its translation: CASSLSREFSYEQYF.

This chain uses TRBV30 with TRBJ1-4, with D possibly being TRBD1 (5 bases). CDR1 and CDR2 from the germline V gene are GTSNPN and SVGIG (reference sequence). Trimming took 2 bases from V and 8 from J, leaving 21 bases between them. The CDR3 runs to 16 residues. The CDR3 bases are TGTGCCTGGAGTAAGAAAATCGGGGGTTCAGGGGAAAAACTGTTTTTT. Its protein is CAWSKKIGGSGEKLFF.

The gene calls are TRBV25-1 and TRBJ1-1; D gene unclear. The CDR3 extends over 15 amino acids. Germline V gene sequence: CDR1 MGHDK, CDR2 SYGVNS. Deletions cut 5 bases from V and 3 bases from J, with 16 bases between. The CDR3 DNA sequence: TGTGCCAGCAGTCCACCCCGGGGTCGGTACACTGAAGCTTTCTTT. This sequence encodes CASSPPRGRYTEAFF.

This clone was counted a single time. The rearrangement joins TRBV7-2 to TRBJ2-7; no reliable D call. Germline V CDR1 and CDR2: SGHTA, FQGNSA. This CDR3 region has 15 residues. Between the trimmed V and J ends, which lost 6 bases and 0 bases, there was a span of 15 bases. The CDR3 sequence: CASRYNPGYSYEQYF. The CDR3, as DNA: TGTGCCAGCAGATACAACCCGGGTTACTCCTACGAGCAGTACTTC.

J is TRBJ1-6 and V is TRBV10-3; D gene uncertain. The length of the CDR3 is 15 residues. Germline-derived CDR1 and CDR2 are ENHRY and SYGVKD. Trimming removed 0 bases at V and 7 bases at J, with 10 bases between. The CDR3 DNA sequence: TGTGCCATCAGTGAGTCGTTTGTGGGAAATTCACCCCTCCACTTT. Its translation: CAISESFVGNSPLHF.

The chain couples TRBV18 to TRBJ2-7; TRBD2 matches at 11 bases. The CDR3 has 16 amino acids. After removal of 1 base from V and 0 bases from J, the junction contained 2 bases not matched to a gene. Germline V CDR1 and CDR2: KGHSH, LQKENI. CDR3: CASSPLTSGGSYEQYF. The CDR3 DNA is TGTGCCAGCTCACCACTTACTAGCGGGGGCTCCTACGAGCAGTACTTC.

The CDR3 DNA reads as TGTGCCAGCCAGGGAAGGGGGCGCGGAAAACTGTTTTTT. Translated, it gives CASQGRGRGKLFF. The chain couples TRBV27 to TRBJ1-4; 7 nucleotides agree with TRBD1. Germline V gene lookup returns CDR1 MNHEY and CDR2 SMNVEV (reference sequence). Trimming at V came to 8 bases and at J to 10 bases, leaving 10 bases not matched to a gene. The CDR3 consists of 13 residues.

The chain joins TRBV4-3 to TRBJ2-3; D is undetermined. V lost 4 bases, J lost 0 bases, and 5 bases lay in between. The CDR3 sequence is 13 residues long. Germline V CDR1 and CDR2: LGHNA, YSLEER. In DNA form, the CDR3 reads TGCGCCAGCAGCCGTGCTAGCACAGATACGCAGTATTTT. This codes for CASSRASTDTQYF.

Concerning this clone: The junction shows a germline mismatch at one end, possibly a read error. Here the CDR3 reads CASSQQGGPTGELFF. The CDR3 DNA reads TGTGCTAGCAGCCAACAGGGAGGGCCCACCGGGGAGCTGTTTTTT. The chain recombines TRBV7-7 with TRBJ2-2; maybe TRBD2 (7 bases). The CDR3 length is 15 residues. Per the germline V gene, CDR1 is SSHAT and CDR2 is FNYEAQ (reference sequence).

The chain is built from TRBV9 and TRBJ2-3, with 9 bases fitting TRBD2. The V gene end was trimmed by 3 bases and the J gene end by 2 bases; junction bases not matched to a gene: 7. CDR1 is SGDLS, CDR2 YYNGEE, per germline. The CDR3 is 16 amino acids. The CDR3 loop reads CASSAQREAYTDTQYF. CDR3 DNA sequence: TGTGCCAGCAGCGCCCAGCGGGAGGCCTACACAGATACGCAGTATTTT.

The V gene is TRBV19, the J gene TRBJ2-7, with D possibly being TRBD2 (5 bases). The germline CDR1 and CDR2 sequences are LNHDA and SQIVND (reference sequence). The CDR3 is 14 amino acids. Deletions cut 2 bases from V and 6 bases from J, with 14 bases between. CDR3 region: CASSITISGSEQYF. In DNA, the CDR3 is TGTGCCAGTAGTATAACAATCTCGGGAAGCGAGCAGTACTTC.

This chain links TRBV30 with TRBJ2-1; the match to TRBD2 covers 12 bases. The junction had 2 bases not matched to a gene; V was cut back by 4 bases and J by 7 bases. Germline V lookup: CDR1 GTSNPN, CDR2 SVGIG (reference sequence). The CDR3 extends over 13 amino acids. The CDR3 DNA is TGTGCCTGGACGGGACTAGCGGGTAATGAGCAGTTCTTC. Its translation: CAWTGLAGNEQFF.

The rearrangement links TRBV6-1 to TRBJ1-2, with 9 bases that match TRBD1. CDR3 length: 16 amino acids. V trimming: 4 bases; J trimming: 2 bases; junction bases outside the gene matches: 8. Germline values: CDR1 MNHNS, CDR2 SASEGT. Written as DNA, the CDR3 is TGTGCCAGCAGTGTGTCCCGGGACAGGGTCAACTATGGCTACACCTTC. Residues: CASSVSRDRVNYGYTF.

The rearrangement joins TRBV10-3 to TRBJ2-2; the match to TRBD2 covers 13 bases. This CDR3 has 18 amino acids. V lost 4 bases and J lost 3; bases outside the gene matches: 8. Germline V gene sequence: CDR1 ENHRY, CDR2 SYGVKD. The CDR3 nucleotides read TGTGCCATCAGTGGGGGGACTAGCGGGGAAATTTACACCGGGGAGCTGTTTTTT. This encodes CAISGGTSGEIYTGELFF.

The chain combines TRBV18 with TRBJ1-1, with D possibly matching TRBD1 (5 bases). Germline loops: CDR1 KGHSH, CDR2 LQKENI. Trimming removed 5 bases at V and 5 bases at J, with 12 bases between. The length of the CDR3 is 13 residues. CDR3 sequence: CASSGPGRTEAFF. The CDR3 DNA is TGTGCCAGCTCAGGACCGGGACGGACTGAAGCTTTCTTT.

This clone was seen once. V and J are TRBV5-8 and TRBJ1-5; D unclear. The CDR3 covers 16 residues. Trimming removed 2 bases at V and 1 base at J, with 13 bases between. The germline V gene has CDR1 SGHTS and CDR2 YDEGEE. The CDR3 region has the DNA TGTGCCAGCAGCTTAAGGGCAGTACGAAGCAATCAGCCCCAGCATTTT. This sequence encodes CASSLRAVRSNQPQHF. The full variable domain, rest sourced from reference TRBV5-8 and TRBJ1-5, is EAGVTQSPTHLIKTRGQQATLRCSPISGHTSVYWYQQALGLGLQFLLWYDEGEERNRGNFPPRFSGRQFPNYSSELNVNALELEDSALYLCASSLRAVRSNQPQHFGDGTRLSIL.

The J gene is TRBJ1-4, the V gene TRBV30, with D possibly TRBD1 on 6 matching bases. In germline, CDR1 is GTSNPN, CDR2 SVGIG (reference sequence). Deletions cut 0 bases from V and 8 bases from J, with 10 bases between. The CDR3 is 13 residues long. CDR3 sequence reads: CAWSVKGEEKLFF. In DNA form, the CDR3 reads TGTGCCTGGAGTGTAAAGGGGGAAGAAAAACTGTTTTTT.

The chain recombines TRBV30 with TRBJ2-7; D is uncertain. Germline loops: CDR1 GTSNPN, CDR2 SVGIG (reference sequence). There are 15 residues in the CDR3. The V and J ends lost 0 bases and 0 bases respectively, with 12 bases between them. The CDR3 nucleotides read TGTGCCTGGAGTGTACGAGGCTCCCACTCCTACGAGCAGTACTTC. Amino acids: CAWSVRGSHSYEQYF. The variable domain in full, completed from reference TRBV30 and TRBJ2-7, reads SQTIHQWPATLVQPVGSPLSLECTVEGTSNPNLYWYRQAAGRGLQLLFYSVGIGQISSEVPQNLSASRPQDRQFILSSKKLLLSDSGFYLCAWSVRGSHSYEQYFGPGTRLTVT.

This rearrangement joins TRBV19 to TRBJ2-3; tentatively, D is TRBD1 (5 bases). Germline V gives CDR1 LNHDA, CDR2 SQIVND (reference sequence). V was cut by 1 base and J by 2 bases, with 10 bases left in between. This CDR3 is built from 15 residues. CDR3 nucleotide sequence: TGTGCCAGTAGTATAGGCCGACAGTTCACAGATACGCAGTATTTT. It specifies CASSIGRQFTDTQYF.

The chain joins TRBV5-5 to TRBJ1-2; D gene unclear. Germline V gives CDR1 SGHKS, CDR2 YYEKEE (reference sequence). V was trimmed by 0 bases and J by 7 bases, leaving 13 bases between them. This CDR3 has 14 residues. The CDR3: CASSLAVGIGGYTF. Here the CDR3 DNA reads TGTGCCAGCAGCTTGGCCGTAGGGATTGGTGGCTACACCTTC.

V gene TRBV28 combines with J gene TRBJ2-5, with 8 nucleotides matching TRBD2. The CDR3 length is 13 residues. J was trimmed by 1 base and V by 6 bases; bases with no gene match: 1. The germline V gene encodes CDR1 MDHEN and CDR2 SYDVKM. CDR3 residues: CASSGGAQETQYF. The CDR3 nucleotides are TGTGCCAGCAGCGGGGGGGCCCAAGAGACCCAGTACTTC.

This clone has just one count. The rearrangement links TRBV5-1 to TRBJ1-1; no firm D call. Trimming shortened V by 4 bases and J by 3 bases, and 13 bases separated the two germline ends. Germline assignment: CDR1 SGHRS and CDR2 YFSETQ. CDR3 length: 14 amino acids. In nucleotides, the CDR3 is TGCGCCAGCAGCCCCCTGGGTGGGGACACTGAAGCTTTCTTT. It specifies CASSPLGGDTEAFF.

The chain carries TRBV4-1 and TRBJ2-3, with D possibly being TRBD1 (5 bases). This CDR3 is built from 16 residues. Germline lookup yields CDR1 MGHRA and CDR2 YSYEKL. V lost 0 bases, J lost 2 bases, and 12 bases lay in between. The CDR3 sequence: CASSQDLRGATDTQYF. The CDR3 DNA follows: TGCGCCAGCAGCCAAGATCTTCGTGGGGCCACAGATACGCAGTATTTT.